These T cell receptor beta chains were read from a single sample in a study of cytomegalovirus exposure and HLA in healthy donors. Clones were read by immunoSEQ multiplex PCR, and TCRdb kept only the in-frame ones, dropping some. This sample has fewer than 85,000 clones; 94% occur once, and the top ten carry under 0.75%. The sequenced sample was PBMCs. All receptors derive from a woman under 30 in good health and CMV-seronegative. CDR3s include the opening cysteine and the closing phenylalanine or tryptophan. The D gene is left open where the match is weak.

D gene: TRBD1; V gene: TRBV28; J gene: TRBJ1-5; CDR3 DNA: TGTGCCAGCAGACGTCCTACAGGGGAATGGCATTTT; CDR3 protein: CASRRPTGEWHF
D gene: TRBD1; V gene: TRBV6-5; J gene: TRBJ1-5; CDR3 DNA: TGTGCCAGCAGTCAGACAGGGGGCGCGCATCAGCCCCAGCATTTT; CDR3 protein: CASSQTGGAHQPQHF
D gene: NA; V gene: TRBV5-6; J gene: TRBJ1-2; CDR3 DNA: TGTGCCAGCAGCTTGACTCCCACTGGGGGCGTTAACTATGGCTACACCTTC; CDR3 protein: CASSLTPTGGVNYGYTF
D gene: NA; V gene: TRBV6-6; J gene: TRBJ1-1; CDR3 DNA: TGTGCCAGCACGGCGGATGGATCGAACACTGAAGCTTTCTTT; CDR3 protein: CASTADGSNTEAFF
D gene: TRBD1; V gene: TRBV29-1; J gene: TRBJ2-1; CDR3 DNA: TGCAGCGTTGAACTGGACAGGTCTTTCAGACTTAAATACAATGAGCAGTTCTTC; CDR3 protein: CSVELDRSFRLKYNEQFF
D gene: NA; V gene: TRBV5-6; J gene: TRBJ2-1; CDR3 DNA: TGTGCCAGCAGCACCTCTAGCGTTAGGAATGAGCAGTTCTTC; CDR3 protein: CASSTSSVRNEQFF
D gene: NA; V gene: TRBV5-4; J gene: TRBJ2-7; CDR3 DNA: TGTGCCAGCAGCTTGGGGGGCACATCCTACGAGCAGTACTTC; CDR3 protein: CASSLGGTSYEQYF
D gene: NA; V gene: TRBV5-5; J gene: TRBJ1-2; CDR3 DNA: TGTGCCAGCAGCTTGGTCCCAGGGAATGGCTACACCTTC; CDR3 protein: CASSLVPGNGYTF
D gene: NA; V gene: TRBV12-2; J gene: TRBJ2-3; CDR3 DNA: TGTGCAAGTCGCGCTGACTCCGGGACTAGCGGGGGGAACAGCACAGATACGCAGTATTTT; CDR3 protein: CASRADSGTSGGNSTDTQYF
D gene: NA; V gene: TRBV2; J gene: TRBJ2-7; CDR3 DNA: TGTGCCAGCAAGGGTGCCACGGGGGGCAGATTCTTATTC; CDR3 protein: CASKGATGGRFLF
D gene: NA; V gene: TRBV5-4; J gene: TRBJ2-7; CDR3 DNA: TGTGCCAGCAGCAGGGGCGGGAAGAGGTACGAGCAGTACTTC; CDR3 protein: CASSRGGKRYEQYF
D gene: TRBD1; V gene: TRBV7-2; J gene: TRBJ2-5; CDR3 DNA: TGTGCCAGCAGCTCACAGGGGGCAGGTGTGGAGACCCAGTACTTC; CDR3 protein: CASSSQGAGVETQYF
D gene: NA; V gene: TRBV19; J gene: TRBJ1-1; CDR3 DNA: TGTGCCAGTAGTCCCCCGGCGGGGGCTACCGCCACTGAAGCTTTCTTT; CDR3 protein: CASSPPAGATATEAFF
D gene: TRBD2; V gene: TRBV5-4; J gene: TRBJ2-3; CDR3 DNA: TGTGCCAGCAGCTGTCTCGGGACTAGCGGGTGCACAGATACGCAGTATTTT; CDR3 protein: CASSCLGTSGCTDTQYF
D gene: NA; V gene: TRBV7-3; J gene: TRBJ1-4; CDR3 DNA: TGTGCCAGCAGCCTATCTGGACAGCCTAATGAAAAACTGTTTTTT; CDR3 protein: CASSLSGQPNEKLFF
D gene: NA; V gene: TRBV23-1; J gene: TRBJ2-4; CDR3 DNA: TGCGCCAGCAACCAGGATTCAGGGGAGGCCAAAAACATTCAGTACTTC; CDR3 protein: CASNQDSGEAKNIQYF
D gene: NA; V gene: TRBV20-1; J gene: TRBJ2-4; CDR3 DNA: TGCAGTGCTAGCCTGACTAACATTCAGTACTTC; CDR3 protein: CSASLTNIQYF
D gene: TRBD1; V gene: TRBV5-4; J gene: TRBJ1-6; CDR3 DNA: TGTGCCAGCAGCTTGGGGGACAGGAGGAGCTCCTATAATTCACCCCTCCACTTT; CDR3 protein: CASSLGDRRSSYNSPLHF
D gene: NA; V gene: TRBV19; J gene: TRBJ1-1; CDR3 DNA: TGTGCCAGTAGTATGTGGCTAGGAGGCACTGAAGCTTTCTTT; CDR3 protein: CASSMWLGGTEAFF
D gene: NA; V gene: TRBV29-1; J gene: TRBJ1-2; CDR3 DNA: TGCAGCGTTTGGCCAGGGGACTATGGCTACACCTTC; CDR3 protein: CSVWPGDYGYTF
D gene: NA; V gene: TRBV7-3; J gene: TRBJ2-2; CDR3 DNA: TGTGCCAGCAGGGCCGCCGTGTCCACCGGGGAGCTGTTTTTT; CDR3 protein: CASRAAVSTGELFF